Listed here are 18 T cell receptor beta chains from one sample, sequenced in a study of blood T cell repertoires in COVID-19. Clones were read by immunoSEQ multiplex PCR, and TCRdb kept only the in-frame ones, dropping some. The sample has just under 40,000 clones; about 90% are singletons. Sequenced sample: peripheral blood. Receptor source: a man aged 50-59 years with active or convalescent COVID-19.

The V and J genes are TRBV6-5 and TRBJ2-2; D unclear. CDR3 length equals 13 residues. Germline V lookup: CDR1 MNHEY, CDR2 SVGAGI. Trimming removed 6 bases from V and 2 bases from J, with 7 bases in between. CDR3 region: CASRTLNTGELFF. CDR3 in DNA: TGTGCCAGCAGAACTTTAAACACCGGGGAGCTGTTTTTT.

The V and J genes are TRBV19 and TRBJ2-6; possibly TRBD2 for D (7 bases). The CDR3 sequence is 16 residues long. CDR1 is LNHDA and CDR2 is SQIVND in the germline V gene (reference sequence). The V end was cut by 7 bases, the J end by 4 bases, with 17 bases between. The DNA of the CDR3 is TGTGCCAGTACCGACCCCGGGGGGCGGGGGGCCAACGTCCTGACTTTC. Translated: CASTDPGGRGANVLTF.

The V and J genes are TRBV6-5 and TRBJ2-2; a weak D match, TRBD2 (5 bases). The CDR3 is made up of 15 amino acids. Trimming pared 4 bases from V and 3 bases from J, leaving 12 bases between. CDR1 and CDR2 from the germline V gene are MNHEY and SVGAGI. The CDR3 spells CASSSRGRYTGELFF. CDR3 coding DNA: TGTGCCAGCAGTTCGAGAGGGCGATACACCGGGGAGCTGTTTTTT.

As to this clone: An end of the junction does not agree with germline; a read error may underlie this. The rearrangement uses TRBV19 and TRBJ1-6; TRBD1 matches 8 bases. Germline values: CDR1 LNHDA, CDR2 SQIVND (reference sequence). There are 15 residues in the CDR3. CDR3 sequence reads: CASSVGMDRASLLHF. The CDR3 bases are TGTGCCAGTAGTGTCGGAATGGACAGGGCATCACTCCTCCACTTT.

This chain's CDR3 is CSVRPEGFYGYTF. CDR3 nucleotides: TGCAGCGTTCGCCCCGAGGGCTTCTATGGCTACACCTTC. The chain combines TRBV29-1 with TRBJ1-2; the D is unclear. The CDR3 is made up of 13 amino acids. The germline CDR1 and CDR2 sequences are SQVTM and ANQGSEA. Trimming stripped 5 bases from V and 4 bases from J, with 14 bases between.

The genes are TRBV19 and TRBJ2-7; D unresolved. CDR1 and CDR2 from the germline V gene are LNHDA and SQIVND (reference sequence). The CDR3 loop spans 15 amino acids. Between the trimmed V and J ends, which lost 7 bases and 0 bases, there was a span of 16 bases. The CDR3 here is CASTTKGGSSYEQYV. The CDR3 region has the DNA TGTGCCAGTACCACTAAAGGCGGCAGCTCCTACGAGCAGTACGTC.

The chain has TRBV30 and TRBJ1-5; maybe TRBD1 (5 bases). The CDR3 is 14 residues long. Per germline, CDR1 GTSNPN and CDR2 SVGIG (reference sequence). V lost 2 bases and J lost 0, with 8 bases in between. CDR3 loop: CAWSTDSSNQPQHF. The CDR3 coding sequence is TGTGCCTGGAGTACTGACAGTAGCAATCAGCCCCAGCATTTT. Together with reference TRBV30 and TRBJ1-5, the CDR3 gives the full variable domain: SQTIHQWPATLVQPVGSPLSLECTVEGTSNPNLYWYRQAAGRGLQLLFYSVGIGQISSEVPQNLSASRPQDRQFILSSKKLLLSDSGFYLCAWSTDSSNQPQHFGDGTRLSIL.

The chain is built from TRBV7-3 and TRBJ2-3, with D unclear. From germline, CDR1 is SGHTA and CDR2 FQGTGA. V lost 3 bases and J lost 6, with 10 bases in between. The CDR3 has 13 residues. CDR3 nucleotide sequence: TGTGCCAGCAGCTTGGGTCAGGTGGATACGCAGTATTTT. As protein: CASSLGQVDTQYF.

This clone was seen a handful of times. The chain employs TRBV5-5 and TRBJ2-3, with D unresolved. The CDR3 totals 14 residues. The ends were cut back, 0 bases at V and 8 bases at J, with 13 bases in the middle. CDR1 SGHKS and CDR2 YYEKEE come from the germline V gene (reference sequence). The CDR3 loop is CASSLVLVPRTQYF. DNA for the CDR3: TGTGCCAGCAGCTTGGTGCTAGTGCCACGTACGCAGTATTTT.

The CDR3 sequence is CASSLGGGQETQYF. DNA for the CDR3: TGTGCCAGCAGCTTGGGCGGGGGTCAAGAGACCCAGTACTTC. This rearrangement joins TRBV5-4 to TRBJ2-5; 7 bases agree with TRBD2. Germline V gene data show CDR1 as SGHNT and CDR2 as YYREEE (reference sequence). The CDR3 sequence is 14 residues long. Unmatched junction bases numbered 1, after V lost 0 bases and J lost 2 bases. Together with reference TRBV5-4 and TRBJ2-5, the CDR3 gives the full variable domain: ETGVTQSPTHLIKTRGQQVTLRCSSQSGHNTVSWYQQALGQGPQFIFQYYREEENGRGNFPPRFSGLQFPNYSSELNVNALELDDSALYLCASSLGGGQETQYFGPGTRLLVL.

This chain links TRBV20-1 with TRBJ1-1; a possible D gene is TRBD1 (6 bases). Trimming shortened V by 3 bases and J by 4 bases, and 15 bases separated the two germline ends. The CDR3 totals 14 residues. CDR1 is DFQATT, CDR2 SNEGSKA, per germline (reference sequence). The CDR3 here is CSASGGGFVTEAFF. As DNA, the CDR3 is TGCAGTGCTAGTGGCGGGGGCTTTGTCACTGAAGCTTTCTTT.

The V and J genes are TRBV2 and TRBJ1-1; 10 nucleotides align to TRBD1. V trimming: 8 bases; J trimming: 10 bases; junction bases outside the gene matches: 13. Per germline, CDR1 SNHLY and CDR2 FYNNEI. The length of the CDR3 is 14 residues. The CDR3 here is CASGGRDRGLVAFF. In DNA, the CDR3 is TGTGCCAGCGGCGGACGAGACAGGGGGCTTGTAGCTTTCTTT.

The chain combines TRBV7-2 with TRBJ2-5; no clear D gene. The CDR3 is made up of 12 amino acids. Trimming shortened V by 7 bases and J by 5 bases, and 11 bases separated the two germline ends. Germline CDR1 is SGHTA and CDR2 is FQGNSA. CDR3 in amino acids: CASTQQWETQYF. In DNA form, the CDR3 reads TGTGCCAGCACCCAACAGTGGGAGACCCAGTACTTC.

The chain uses TRBV6-5 and TRBJ1-5; D is uncertain. The CDR3 has 11 amino acids. Trimming removed 6 bases at V and 9 bases at J, with 9 bases between. CDR1 MNHEY and CDR2 SVGAGI come from the germline V gene. CDR3 in amino acids: CASRGRGPQHF. The CDR3 DNA follows: TGTGCCAGCAGGGGTCGGGGGCCCCAGCATTTT.

The chain has TRBV9 and TRBJ2-5; D call uncertain. The germline V gene has CDR1 SGDLS and CDR2 YYNGEE. Trimming left V 2 bases short and J 4 bases short, with 15 bases between. This CDR3 is 15 amino acids long. CDR3 in amino acids: CASSVGPNQIETQYF. CDR3 in DNA: TGTGCCAGCAGCGTGGGCCCGAACCAGATAGAGACCCAGTACTTC.

The genes are TRBV7-3 and TRBJ1-2; weak D call: TRBD1 (5 bases). The CDR3 consists of 13 residues. The V gene's germline CDR1 is SGHTA and CDR2 FQGTGA. Trimming took 6 bases from V and 3 from J, leaving 11 bases between them. The CDR3 DNA reads TGTGCCAGCAGTCCAGACAGCGACTATGGCTACACCTTC. Encoded protein: CASSPDSDYGYTF. Together with reference TRBV7-3 and TRBJ1-2, the CDR3 gives the full variable domain: GAGVSQTPSNKVTEKGKYVELRCDPISGHTALYWYRQSLGQGPEFLIYFQGTGAADDSGLPNDRFFAVRPEGSVSTLKIQRTERGDSAVYLCASSPDSDYGYTFGSGTRLTVV.

This chain links TRBV19 with TRBJ1-1; D gene uncertain. Germline CDR1 is LNHDA and CDR2 is SQIVND (reference sequence). The V and J ends lost 7 bases and 4 bases respectively, with 16 bases between them. The CDR3 covers 14 residues. CDR3 region: CASKGVGGGTEAFF. The DNA of the CDR3 is TGTGCCAGTAAGGGTGTAGGAGGCGGCACTGAAGCTTTCTTT. Based on the CDR3 plus reference TRBV19 and TRBJ1-1, the full variable domain is DGGITQSPKYLFRKEGQNVTLSCEQNLNHDAMYWYRQDPGQGLRLIYYSQIVNDFQKGDIAEGYSVSREKKESFPLTVTSAQKNPTAFYLCASKGVGGGTEAFFGQGTRLTVV.

This clone was counted between two and nine times. This chain joins TRBV28 and TRBJ1-4; 11 bases are shared with TRBD1. CDR3 length: 16 residues. From germline, CDR1 is MDHEN and CDR2 SYDVKM. Unmatched junction bases numbered 6, after V lost 6 bases and J lost 3 bases. The CDR3 DNA sequence: TGTGCCAGCAGACGGACAGGGGGCTCCCCTAATGAAAAACTGTTTTTT. Its translation: CASRRTGGSPNEKLFF.